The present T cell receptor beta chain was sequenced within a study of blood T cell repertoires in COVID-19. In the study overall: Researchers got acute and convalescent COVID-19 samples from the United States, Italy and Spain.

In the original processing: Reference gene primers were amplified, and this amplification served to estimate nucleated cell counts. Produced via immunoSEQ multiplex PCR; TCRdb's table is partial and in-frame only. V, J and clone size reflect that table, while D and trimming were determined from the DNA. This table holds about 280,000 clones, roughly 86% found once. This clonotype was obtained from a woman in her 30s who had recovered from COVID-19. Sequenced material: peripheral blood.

CDR3 sequence (DNA): TGTGCCACCACCGGGCGGGGACTGTTTTTT. It encodes CATTGRGLFF. V gene TRBV6-6 combines with J gene TRBJ1-4; D is unresolved. The CDR3 has 10 amino acids. Germline loops: CDR1 MNHNY, CDR2 SVGAGI (reference sequence). V was trimmed by 10 bases and J by 13 bases, leaving 13 bases between them.